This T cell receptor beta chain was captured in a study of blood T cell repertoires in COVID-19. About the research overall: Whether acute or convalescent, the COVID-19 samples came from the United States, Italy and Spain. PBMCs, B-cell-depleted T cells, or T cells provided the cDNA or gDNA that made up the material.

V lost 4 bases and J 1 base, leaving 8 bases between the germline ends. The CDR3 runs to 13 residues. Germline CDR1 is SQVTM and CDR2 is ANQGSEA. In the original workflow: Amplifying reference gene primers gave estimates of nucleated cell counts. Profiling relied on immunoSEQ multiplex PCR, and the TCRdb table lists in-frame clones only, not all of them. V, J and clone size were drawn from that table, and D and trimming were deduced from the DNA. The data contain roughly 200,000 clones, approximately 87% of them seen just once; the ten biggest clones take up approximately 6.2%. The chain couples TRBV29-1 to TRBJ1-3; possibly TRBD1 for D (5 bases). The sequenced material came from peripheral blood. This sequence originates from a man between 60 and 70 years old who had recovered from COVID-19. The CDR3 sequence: CSVGAGSGNTIYF. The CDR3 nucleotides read TGCAGCGTTGGTGCAGGGTCTGGAAACACCATATATTTT.